Listed below are T cell receptor beta chains from one sample, sequenced in a study of blood T cell repertoires in COVID-19. Profiling relied on immunoSEQ multiplex PCR, and the TCRdb table lists in-frame clones only, not all of them. The repertoire has roughly 250,000 clones, around 83% of them found once; the top ten carry roughly 8.6%. Sequencing was done on a sample of peripheral blood. The origin of the receptors is a man aged 40-49 years with active or convalescent COVID-19. The CDR3 runs from the conserved cysteine through the conserved F or W. Fields, in order: V gene, J gene, CDR3 length, clone size, D gene, CDR3 protein, CDR3 DNA. A D gene is named only where the DNA matches it firmly. Clone sizes are given selectively: once, few, many, or a class where the clone is expanded.

V gene: TRBV19
J gene: TRBJ2-6
CDR3 length: 18
clone size: -
D gene: TRBD2
CDR3 protein: CASSIGIAGGSGANVLTF
CDR3 DNA: TGTGCCAGTAGTATCGGGATAGCGGGGGGATCTGGGGCCAACGTCCTGACTTTC

V gene: TRBV4-2
J gene: TRBJ2-3
CDR3 length: 16
clone size: -
D gene: -
CDR3 protein: CASSPDGFFATDTQYF
CDR3 DNA: TGTGCCAGCAGCCCAGACGGGTTTTTCGCCACAGATACGCAGTATTTT

V gene: TRBV6-5
J gene: TRBJ1-1
CDR3 length: 13
clone size: -
D gene: -
CDR3 protein: CASRGVGGTEAFF
CDR3 DNA: TGTGCCAGCAGAGGCGTTGGCGGAACTGAAGCTTTCTTT

V gene: TRBV19
J gene: TRBJ2-1
CDR3 length: 15
clone size: -
D gene: TRBD1
CDR3 protein: CASSMSGQGTNEQFF
CDR3 DNA: TGTGCCAGTAGTATGTCGGGACAGGGGACCAATGAGCAGTTCTTC

V gene: TRBV29-1
J gene: TRBJ1-2
CDR3 length: 12
clone size: -
D gene: -
CDR3 protein: CSVRTGTYGYTF
CDR3 DNA: TGCAGCGTACGTACAGGAACCTATGGCTACACCTTC

V gene: TRBV30
J gene: TRBJ2-1
CDR3 length: 11
clone size: -
D gene: -
CDR3 protein: CAWGSYNEQFF
CDR3 DNA: TGTGCCTGGGGGAGCTACAATGAGCAGTTCTTC

V gene: TRBV29-1
J gene: TRBJ2-7
CDR3 length: 13
clone size: -
D gene: TRBD2
CDR3 protein: CSVVPGGSYEQYF
CDR3 DNA: TGCAGCGTTGTGCCGGGGGGGTCCTACGAGCAGTACTTC

V gene: TRBV3-1/TRBV3-2
J gene: TRBJ2-5
CDR3 length: 16
clone size: -
D gene: -
CDR3 protein: CASSQSRRRVQETQYF
CDR3 DNA: TGTGCCAGCAGCCAAAGCCGACGGAGGGTTCAAGAGACCCAGTACTTC

V gene: TRBV7-8
J gene: TRBJ2-3
CDR3 length: 12
clone size: -
D gene: -
CDR3 protein: CASSYRPSDRFF
CDR3 DNA: TGTGCCAGCAGCTATCGACCTTCGGACAGATTCTTT

V gene: TRBV11-3
J gene: TRBJ2-2
CDR3 length: 15
clone size: -
D gene: TRBD1
CDR3 protein: CASSLGGQVTGELFF
CDR3 DNA: TGTGCCAGCAGCTTAGGGGGACAGGTCACCGGGGAGCTGTTTTTT

V gene: TRBV4-3
J gene: TRBJ1-5
CDR3 length: 18
clone size: -
D gene: TRBD1
CDR3 protein: CASSQSRTGPGGGQPQHF
CDR3 DNA: TGCGCCAGCAGCCAATCCCGGACAGGTCCCGGAGGTGGTCAGCCCCAGCATTTT

V gene: TRBV10-1
J gene: TRBJ2-2
CDR3 length: 15
clone size: -
D gene: -
CDR3 protein: CASSGGGSNTGELFF
CDR3 DNA: TGCGCCAGCAGTGGGGGGGGCTCGAACACCGGGGAGCTGTTTTTT

V gene: TRBV28
J gene: TRBJ2-7
CDR3 length: 14
clone size: few
D gene: TRBD1
CDR3 protein: CASRRQGPNYEQYF
CDR3 DNA: TGTGCCAGCAGACGACAGGGGCCGAACTACGAGCAGTACTTC

V gene: TRBV2
J gene: TRBJ2-7
CDR3 length: 15
clone size: once
D gene: -
CDR3 protein: CASREARVPTYEQYF
CDR3 DNA: TGTGCCAGCAGAGAGGCCCGGGTACCGACTTACGAGCAGTACTTC

V gene: TRBV4-1
J gene: TRBJ1-2
CDR3 length: 17
clone size: few
D gene: TRBD1
CDR3 protein: CASSQDQSASRGQGYTF
CDR3 DNA: TGCGCCAGCAGCCAAGATCAGTCGGCCAGCAGGGGGCAGGGCTACACCTTC

V gene: TRBV7-9
J gene: TRBJ1-1
CDR3 length: 15
clone size: -
D gene: -
CDR3 protein: CASSLARGTNTEAFF
CDR3 DNA: TGTGCCAGCAGCTTAGCTCGGGGGACGAACACTGAAGCTTTCTTT

V gene: TRBV6-2/TRBV6-3
J gene: TRBJ1-6
CDR3 length: 16
clone size: -
D gene: -
CDR3 protein: CASSSSLSSYNSPLHF
CDR3 DNA: TGTGCCAGCAGTTCTTCCTTGAGCTCCTATAATTCACCCCTCCACTTT

V gene: TRBV13
J gene: TRBJ2-5
CDR3 length: 14
clone size: -
D gene: -
CDR3 protein: CASSSDSSLGAQYF
CDR3 DNA: TGTGCCAGCAGCTCGGACAGCTCCCTCGGGGCCCAGTACTTC

V gene: TRBV24-1
J gene: TRBJ1-1
CDR3 length: 12
clone size: -
D gene: -
CDR3 protein: CATSGQYTEAFF
CDR3 DNA: TGTGCCACCAGCGGACAGTATACTGAAGCTTTCTTT

V gene: TRBV28
J gene: TRBJ1-1
CDR3 length: 16
clone size: -
D gene: -
CDR3 protein: CASSLGGGARRAEAFF
CDR3 DNA: TGTGCCAGCAGTTTGGGCGGGGGGGCTCGGAGAGCTGAAGCTTTCTTT

V gene: TRBV4-1
J gene: TRBJ1-5
CDR3 length: 15
clone size: -
D gene: -
CDR3 protein: CASSQGTISNQPQHF
CDR3 DNA: TGCGCCAGCAGCCAGGGGACAATTAGCAATCAGCCCCAGCATTTT

V gene: TRBV5-1
J gene: TRBJ2-2
CDR3 length: 17
clone size: few
D gene: TRBD1
CDR3 protein: CASSLGAGTGPTGELFF
CDR3 DNA: TGCGCCAGCAGCTTGGGCGCCGGGACAGGGCCCACCGGGGAGCTGTTTTTT

V gene: TRBV2
J gene: TRBJ2-1
CDR3 length: 14
clone size: few
D gene: -
CDR3 protein: CASRGMNYFNEQFF
CDR3 DNA: TGTGCCAGCAGGGGTATGAACTATTTCAATGAGCAGTTCTTC

V gene: TRBV5-1
J gene: TRBJ2-3
CDR3 length: 14
clone size: -
D gene: -
CDR3 protein: CASSLGGGIDTQYF
CDR3 DNA: TGCGCCAGCAGCTTGGGCGGGGGCATAGATACGCAGTATTTT

V gene: TRBV10-3
J gene: TRBJ2-3
CDR3 length: 15
clone size: -
D gene: TRBD2
CDR3 protein: CATATATSGRDTQYF
CDR3 DNA: TGTGCCACCGCTACCGCGACTAGCGGGAGGGATACGCAGTATTTT

V gene: TRBV5-4
J gene: TRBJ2-2
CDR3 length: 16
clone size: -
D gene: TRBD2
CDR3 protein: CASSPAGGRYTGELFF
CDR3 DNA: TGTGCCAGCAGCCCAGCGGGGGGGCGGTACACCGGGGAGCTGTTTTTT

V gene: TRBV5-4
J gene: TRBJ2-1
CDR3 length: 16
clone size: -
D gene: -
CDR3 protein: CASSFYRFGSYNEQFF
CDR3 DNA: TGTGCCAGCAGTTTCTACAGGTTCGGCTCCTACAATGAGCAGTTCTTC

V gene: TRBV28
J gene: TRBJ2-1
CDR3 length: 16
clone size: -
D gene: TRBD2
CDR3 protein: CASSLLASGGGDEQFF
CDR3 DNA: TGTGCCAGCAGTTTATTGGCTAGCGGGGGTGGAGATGAGCAGTTCTTC

V gene: TRBV7-8
J gene: TRBJ1-4
CDR3 length: 18
clone size: once
D gene: TRBD1
CDR3 protein: CASRSPGQGARANEKLFF
CDR3 DNA: TGTGCCAGCAGATCCCCGGGACAGGGGGCGAGGGCTAATGAAAAACTGTTTTTT

V gene: TRBV3-1/TRBV3-2
J gene: TRBJ1-3
CDR3 length: 15
clone size: -
D gene: -
CDR3 protein: CASGSGSSSGNTIYF
CDR3 DNA: TGTGCCAGCGGCAGCGGGTCGAGCTCTGGAAACACCATATATTTT

V gene: TRBV19
J gene: TRBJ2-5
CDR3 length: 15
clone size: -
D gene: TRBD2
CDR3 protein: CASSPTPVAGETQYF
CDR3 DNA: TGTGCCAGTAGTCCGACCCCAGTAGCGGGAGAGACCCAGTACTTC

V gene: TRBV5-6
J gene: TRBJ1-4
CDR3 length: 15
clone size: -
D gene: TRBD1
CDR3 protein: CASSLERTGIEKLFF
CDR3 DNA: TGTGCCAGCAGCTTGGAGCGGACAGGGATTGAAAAACTGTTTTTT

V gene: TRBV5-1
J gene: TRBJ2-5
CDR3 length: 14
clone size: -
D gene: -
CDR3 protein: CASSLEWRSETQYF
CDR3 DNA: TGCGCCAGCAGCTTGGAATGGAGGAGCGAGACCCAGTACTTC

V gene: TRBV11-2
J gene: TRBJ1-4
CDR3 length: 15
clone size: -
D gene: -
CDR3 protein: CASSLGPRDREKLFF
CDR3 DNA: TGTGCCAGCAGCTTAGGCCCCAGGGATAGGGAAAAACTGTTTTTT

V gene: TRBV6-5
J gene: TRBJ2-5
CDR3 length: 14
clone size: -
D gene: TRBD2
CDR3 protein: CASKNGLAGGQWYF
CDR3 DNA: TGTGCCAGCAAGAATGGACTAGCGGGGGGGCAGTGGTACTTC

V gene: TRBV18
J gene: TRBJ1-2
CDR3 length: 17
clone size: -
D gene: -
CDR3 protein: CASSPGAGSRLNYGYTF
CDR3 DNA: TGTGCCAGCTCACCAGGGGCAGGCTCTAGACTCAACTATGGCTACACCTTC

V gene: TRBV27
J gene: TRBJ2-1
CDR3 length: 19
clone size: -
D gene: -
CDR3 protein: CASSRTPGTSSPVLNEQFF
CDR3 DNA: TGTGCCAGCAGTCGAACCCCGGGGACTTCCTCCCCGGTCCTCAATGAGCAGTTCTTC

V gene: TRBV14
J gene: TRBJ1-1
CDR3 length: 13
clone size: -
D gene: -
CDR3 protein: CASSLQANTEAFF
CDR3 DNA: TGTGCCAGCAGCCTCCAGGCGAACACTGAAGCTTTCTTT

V gene: TRBV13
J gene: TRBJ2-7
CDR3 length: 13
clone size: -
D gene: -
CDR3 protein: CASSYRDSYEQYF
CDR3 DNA: TGTGCCAGCAGCTACAGGGATTCCTACGAGCAGTACTTC

V gene: TRBV4-1
J gene: TRBJ1-1
CDR3 length: 13
clone size: -
D gene: TRBD1
CDR3 protein: CASSQDRQGRTFF
CDR3 DNA: TGCGCCAGCAGCCAAGACCGACAGGGACGAACTTTCTTT

V gene: TRBV10-3
J gene: TRBJ2-7
CDR3 length: 15
clone size: -
D gene: TRBD1
CDR3 protein: CAINLTWTGVYEQYF
CDR3 DNA: TGTGCCATCAACCTCACCTGGACAGGGGTCTACGAGCAGTACTTC

V gene: TRBV7-8
J gene: TRBJ1-5
CDR3 length: 16
clone size: -
D gene: TRBD1
CDR3 protein: CASSPRGQGANQPQHF
CDR3 DNA: TGTGCCAGCAGCCCTAGGGGGCAGGGGGCAAATCAGCCCCAGCATTTT

V gene: TRBV30
J gene: TRBJ2-3
CDR3 length: 14
clone size: -
D gene: TRBD2
CDR3 protein: CAWTGLAGADTQYF
CDR3 DNA: TGTGCCTGGACGGGACTAGCGGGAGCAGATACGCAGTATTTT

V gene: TRBV7-2
J gene: TRBJ1-5
CDR3 length: 13
clone size: -
D gene: -
CDR3 protein: CASSLTGNQPQHF
CDR3 DNA: TGTGCCAGCAGCTTAACGGGGAATCAGCCCCAGCATTTT

V gene: TRBV10-3
J gene: TRBJ2-5
CDR3 length: 16
clone size: -
D gene: TRBD1
CDR3 protein: CAISPAYGTGEETQYF
CDR3 DNA: TGTGCCATCAGTCCAGCATACGGGACAGGGGAAGAGACCCAGTACTTC

V gene: TRBV5-1
J gene: TRBJ2-1
CDR3 length: 16
clone size: -
D gene: -
CDR3 protein: CASSLGGGTSVNEQFF
CDR3 DNA: TGCGCCAGCAGCTTGGGCGGCGGAACGTCGGTCAATGAGCAGTTCTTC

V gene: TRBV5-1
J gene: TRBJ1-1
CDR3 length: 14
clone size: -
D gene: TRBD1
CDR3 protein: CASMTGILGTEAFF
CDR3 DNA: TGCGCCAGCATGACAGGGATTTTGGGCACTGAAGCTTTCTTT

V gene: TRBV30
J gene: TRBJ1-1
CDR3 length: 13
clone size: many
D gene: -
CDR3 protein: CAWSVEETAEAFF
CDR3 DNA: TGTGCCTGGAGTGTAGAGGAGACAGCCGAAGCTTTCTTT

V gene: TRBV6-2/TRBV6-3
J gene: TRBJ1-4
CDR3 length: 13
clone size: few
D gene: -
CDR3 protein: CASSNRRNEKLFF
CDR3 DNA: TGTGCCAGCAGTAACAGACGAAATGAAAAACTGTTTTTT

V gene: TRBV15
J gene: TRBJ2-6
CDR3 length: 16
clone size: many
D gene: -
CDR3 protein: CASGKGKLSGANVLTF
CDR3 DNA: TGTGCCTCCGGGAAGGGAAAACTCTCTGGGGCCAACGTCCTGACTTTC

V gene: TRBV25-1
J gene: TRBJ1-2
CDR3 length: 14
clone size: -
D gene: -
CDR3 protein: CASSSPGLNYGYTF
CDR3 DNA: TGTGCCAGCAGTTCACCGGGACTGAACTATGGCTACACCTTC

V gene: TRBV5-1
J gene: TRBJ2-1
CDR3 length: 14
clone size: -
D gene: -
CDR3 protein: CASSLADTYNEQFF
CDR3 DNA: TGCGCCAGCAGCTTGGCTGACACCTACAATGAGCAGTTCTTC

V gene: TRBV27
J gene: TRBJ2-7
CDR3 length: 16
clone size: -
D gene: TRBD2
CDR3 protein: CASSPRLAGGVYEQYF
CDR3 DNA: TGTGCCAGCAGTCCCCGACTAGCGGGGGGGGTATACGAGCAGTACTTC

V gene: TRBV4-3
J gene: TRBJ1-1
CDR3 length: 15
clone size: once
D gene: TRBD1
CDR3 protein: CASSQDVAGGTEAFF
CDR3 DNA: TGCGCCAGCAGCCAAGATGTGGCAGGGGGCACTGAAGCTTTCTTT

V gene: TRBV4-2
J gene: TRBJ2-1
CDR3 length: 17
clone size: -
D gene: TRBD2
CDR3 protein: CASSQVASGPSYNEQFF
CDR3 DNA: TGTGCCAGCAGCCAGGTCGCTAGCGGACCTTCCTACAATGAGCAGTTCTTC

V gene: TRBV5-4
J gene: TRBJ1-1
CDR3 length: 12
clone size: -
D gene: -
CDR3 protein: CASSPQNTEAFF
CDR3 DNA: TGTGCCAGCAGCCCCCAGAACACTGAAGCTTTCTTT

V gene: TRBV18
J gene: TRBJ1-1
CDR3 length: 13
clone size: -
D gene: TRBD1
CDR3 protein: CASSQGQGTEAFF
CDR3 DNA: TGTGCCAGCTCACAAGGACAGGGGACTGAAGCTTTCTTT

V gene: TRBV25-1
J gene: TRBJ2-2
CDR3 length: 14
clone size: -
D gene: TRBD1
CDR3 protein: CASKQTGATGELFF
CDR3 DNA: TGTGCCAGCAAACAGACAGGGGCTACCGGGGAGCTGTTTTTT